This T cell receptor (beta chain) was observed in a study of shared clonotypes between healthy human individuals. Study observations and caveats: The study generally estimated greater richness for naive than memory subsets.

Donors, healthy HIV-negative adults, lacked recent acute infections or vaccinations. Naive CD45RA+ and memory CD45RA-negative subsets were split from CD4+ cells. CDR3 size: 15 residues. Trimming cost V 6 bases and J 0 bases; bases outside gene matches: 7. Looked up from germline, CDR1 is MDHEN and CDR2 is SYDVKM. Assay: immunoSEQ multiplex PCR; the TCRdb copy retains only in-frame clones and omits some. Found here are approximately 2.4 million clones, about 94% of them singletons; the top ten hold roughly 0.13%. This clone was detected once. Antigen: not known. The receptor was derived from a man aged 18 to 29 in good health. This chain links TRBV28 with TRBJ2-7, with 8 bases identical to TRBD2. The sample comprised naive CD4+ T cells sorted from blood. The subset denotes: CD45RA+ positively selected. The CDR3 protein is CASSFLAGFSYEQYF. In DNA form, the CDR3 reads TGTGCCAGCAGCTTTCTAGCGGGTTTCTCCTACGAGCAGTACTTC.